This TCR beta chain was recovered during a study of cytomegalovirus exposure and HLA in healthy donors. Some clones are missing from TCRdb's copy, which holds only in-frame ones; the method was immunoSEQ multiplex PCR. The data show under 200,000 clones, roughly nine tenths seen once. The CDR3 consists of 15 residues. CDR1 SGHRS and CDR2 YFSETQ come from the germline V gene. Unmatched junction bases numbered 7, after V lost 4 bases and J lost 4 bases. The TCR sequence derives from a woman aged 18 to 35 in good health and CMV-seropositive. The genes are TRBV5-1 and TRBJ2-4, with 8 bases matching TRBD1. What was sequenced was PBMCs. DNA for the CDR3: TGCGCCAGCAGCCCGGGACAGGTTCTAAAAAACATTCAGTACTTC. Translation: CASSPGQVLKNIQYF.